The clone carrying this T cell receptor beta chain was detected many times. Its cognate antigen is unknown. Molecular barcoding with unique molecular identifiers was used for the TCRbeta library. From the PCR reads, TCRdb called clonotypes with MiXCR, one entry per CDR3 protein. The sample lists approximately 170,000 distinct CDR3 sequences, 11% occurring once. The CDR3 is 14 residues long. Germline V lookup: CDR1 DFQATT, CDR2 SNEGSKA (reference sequence). The V end lost 5 bases, the J end lost 7 bases, and 17 bases lay between the germline ends. The sample belongs to a study of T-cell reconstitution after alpha-beta-depleted transplantation in children. Study-wide results and caveats: By one year post-transplant, T-cell counts and diversity largely arose from T cells that were newly produced. Day-60 TCRbeta diversity that was high in some patients was derived from surviving recipient T cells and thymic progenitors. There were reportedly several hundred expanded graft clones from which alpha-beta T cells came about two months after transplant.

The sequencing used PBMCs, collected before TCRalphabeta/CD19-depleted stem cell transplant. The sequence was collected from a boy between 2 and 10 years old with acute myeloid leukemia, due to receive a stem cell transplant. This chain connects TRBV20-1 to TRBJ1-4; D is perhaps TRBD1 (5 bases). The CDR3 DNA sequence: TGCAGTGCTTCATCGAGGGGCGGGATTGAAAAACTGTTTTTT. It specifies CSASSRGGIEKLFF.